This TCR beta chain was observed in a study of PD-L1 blockade in urothelial cancer. Study as a whole: Bladder-origin urothelial cancer in males described about 90% of the 29 patients. A median blood sample held about 140,000 T cells and tens of thousands of unique TCRs.

Time point described: pretreatment peripheral blood. Locally advanced or metastatic urothelial carcinoma affected the patients. A note on this clone: The antigen is not known.

The junction had 8 bases not matched to a gene; V was cut back by 6 bases and J by 6 bases. CDR1 is MNHEY, CDR2 SMNVEV, per germline (reference sequence). There are 14 residues in the CDR3. Regarding the study as a whole: A pretreatment blood TCR clonality that fell below the median predicted better progression-free and overall survival.

Libraries were prepared by immunoSEQ multiplex PCR; TCRdb keeps only in-frame clonotypes and omits some of them. The sample holds about 72,000 clones, 75% to 90% seen once. Sequenced here: PBMCs, sampled around atezolizumab (anti-PD-L1) treatment. This chain uses TRBV27 with TRBJ1-5, with TRBD1 matching 7 bases. The TCR was taken from a man aged 55 to 70 with urothelial cancer. CDR3 DNA sequence: TGTGCCAGCAGCTCGACAGGGATCCGTCAGCCCCAGCATTTT. It translates to CASSSTGIRQPQHF.